The TCR beta chain described here comes from a study of identifying expanded T cells in peripheral blood (dated by TCRdb to about 2019). Some background on the complete study: Technical replicates were generated by sequencing separate aliquots of the same genomic DNA pool, and four replicates were compared pairwise.

A word on this clone: What antigen it recognizes has not been identified. No base qualities exist here, and no much larger clone lies one base off it.

No immune events such as infections were documented for the healthy donors during the collection period. Healthy-donor blood repertoires served as a training cohort to calibrate time-dependent variance in a beta-binomial model of T-cell clone differential abundance. The training cohort was composed of approximately ten healthy donors, 3 female and 7 male. On average the donors were approximately 42 years old, and their ages spanned about 29 to 64 years. Whole blood was collected from each healthy donor at three time points spaced about 14 days apart and obtained from a commercial supplier. For immunosequencing, genomic DNA was extracted from whole blood that had not been sorted. Overall study results and their limits: It was expected by the authors that biological variance in healthy repertoires might increase further over much longer intervals, such as months to years. Approximately 1.2 differentially abundant clones were flagged by the binomial model between technical replicates, whereas about 15 and 18 were flagged over about two weeks and four weeks, respectively. Both the number of clones called differentially abundant and the false-positive rate were significantly reduced by the beta-binomial model across all healthy-donor time intervals. For all healthy donors, the variance in clone template counts between roughly two-week samples rose significantly as total template count increased.

The immunoSEQ Assay, which uses bias-controlled multiplex PCR amplification of genomic DNA, was used to profile TCRbeta CDR3 regions. Turning to the authors' computational methods: To quantify the absolute abundance of each unique TCRbeta CDR3 region, the sequences were collapsed and filtered. Differential abundance was tested with a binomial (Fisher-equivalent) model and with a beta-binomial model adding time-dependent variance fitted from healthy donors. Clones with fewer than 5 combined templates were removed, and differential abundance was called for clones with a Benjamini-Hochberg FDR below 0.01. The form v = (b*log(k)+a)^2 was used to model beta-binomial variance as a function of total template count across the two samples. The immuneACCESS repertoire file appears here via TCRdb, limited to in-frame rearrangements. These files lack a portion of the clones; in checked studies, under half of the deficit traces to unresolved V genes, and the cause of the others is not known. That table gives V, J and clone size, and the DNA gave D and trimming. This sample gives approximately 57,000 clones in total; approximately 90% of them show up just once. The ten largest clones add up to about 3.7% of the sample.

This clonotype originated in a person aged 18 to 70 in good health. The source material was blood.

The DNA sequence reads TGCGCCAGCCCAGGACAGATAAGAGAGACCCAGTACTTC. This sequence encodes CASPGQIRETQYF. Recombination connected TRBV23-1 to TRBJ2-5; perhaps TRBD1 is the D gene, with 6 bases matching. TRBV23-1 is an open reading frame whose function is uncertain. The CDR3 spans 13 residues, from the cysteine through the phenylalanine. Only the CDR3 DNA stays, 39 bases, in frame from base 1. Trimming costs V 8 bases and J 4 bases, and their ends lie 14 bases apart.